The clone carrying this T cell receptor (beta chain) was recorded many times. Antigen specificity is unknown. When sampled, the donors appeared nominally healthy, though they likely had unrecorded immune exposures. This sample was taken from a study of cytomegalovirus exposure and HLA in healthy donors. In germline, CDR1 is MNHNS, CDR2 SASEGT. The CDR3 is 16 residues long. With 3 bases clipped from V and 1 base from J, the junction kept 7 bases outside the gene matches. Both 60 Vbeta primers and 13 Jbeta primers went into the PCR. Using immunoSEQ multiplex PCR, the repertoire was profiled, and TCRdb retains in-frame clones only, with some absent. Seen here are roughly 190,000 clones, around four fifths observed once, and the top ten hold 2% to 3%. Study-wide findings and caveats: The classifier, whose performance was assessed in both the original and validation cohorts, reportedly diagnosed cytomegalovirus status with high specificity and sensitivity.

The TCR sequence derives from a woman in her 50s in good health and CMV-seropositive. Sequencing input: PBMCs. The chain recombines TRBV6-1 with TRBJ2-3; 7 nucleotides agree with TRBD1. The CDR3 sequence: CASSDGDSPRTDTQYF. The CDR3 bases are TGTGCCAGCAGTGATGGGGACAGTCCCCGCACAGATACGCAGTATTTT.